This T cell receptor beta chain was sequenced in a study of beta chain features in type 1 diabetes (dated by TCRdb to the late 2010s). Regarding the complete study: Patients and healthy donors did not differ in mean age, gender distribution, total cell number or subset yield. Across all samples, some 110,000,000 sorted cells were examined, and cell number per subset correlated strongly with RNA yield. In the study, recently diagnosed type 1 diabetes patients and matched healthy donors were compared on the TCRB repertoires of their sorted circulating CD4+ T cell subsets. Regulatory and stem cell-like memory subsets were isolated from only 8 patients and roughly eight healthy donors, whereas naive and central memory subsets came from all 28 donors. Overall study outcomes, separate from this receptor: A moderate but significant shortening of TCRB CDR3 length was observed in type 1 diabetes patients in all four CD4+ subsets. Naive, central memory and regulatory TCRB repertoires appeared to be more similar among patients than among healthy donors. PCR may preferentially amplify shorter templates, but because patient and control samples were amplified and corrected together, any resulting skew would affect both groups equally. Because cDNA rather than genomic DNA was sequenced, highly expressing activated cells could have been over-represented, although no difference in activation and CD3 levels was found between groups. Fewer insertions and more nucleotide deletions at VDJ recombination sites were observed in patients with type 1 diabetes, implying thymic rearrangement abnormalities. HLA sub-analyses involved small numbers of individuals, so any influence of HLA type on TCRB rearrangement remained unresolved.

The High Capacity cDNA Reverse Transcription Kit was used to reverse transcribe all of the isolated RNA, meaning that expressed TCRB transcripts were what got sequenced. Naive, central memory and regulatory T cell samples underwent deep immunoSEQ sequencing, averaging roughly 3.5 million total reads per sample. Sorted cells were lysed in RLT buffer and RNA was extracted with DNase-treated RNeasy Micro or Mini kits, depending on cell number. To prevent cross-contamination, each cell subset was processed individually, whereas patient and healthy donor samples were processed jointly. The immunoSEQ multiplex PCR was used to amplify TCRB sequences from cDNA, generating 87-bp fragments that spanned the CDR3 region. Amplicons were sequenced on the Illumina HiSeq platform. The study's processing was this. Synthetic template baselines were used to correct PCR bias computationally, reads within Hamming distance 2 were collapsed together, and singletons that could not be merged were discarded. By aligning reads against IMGT, V, D and J genes, CDR3 length, and insertions or deletions at six rearrangement sites were assigned. Within each subset, clonotype counts were normalized to sorted cell number, after which true diversity and Gini coefficients were computed with the tcR R package. The overlap coefficient, calculated on TCRB nucleotide sequences, was used to quantify repertoire sharing. As a proxy for the pre-selection repertoire, out-of-frame TCRB sequences from naive cells were analyzed. TCRdb obtained this table from immuneACCESS and retained in-frame rearrangements with V and J assigned. These tables miss some clones; where compared with another copy, unresolved V genes account for less than half of the shortfall, and the remainder is unexplained. D and trimming were read from the DNA, whereas the V and J calls and clone size are those reported in that table. For this sample the table gives under 550,000 clones, of which roughly an eighth were detected only once. 0.035% to 0.05% of the sample lies in the top ten.

Each donor gave one peripheral blood draw, averaging roughly 100 mL, which was collected into heparinised tubes. Using a panel that included CD45RO, CCR7, CD25, CD127, CD95 and CD27, naive, central memory, regulatory and stem cell-like memory CD4+ T cells were sorted on a BD FACSAria II. Every sorted population had a purity above 98%. PBMCs were isolated immediately by Lymphoprep density gradient centrifugation and stained directly without culture. To minimize batch effects, samples were stained and sorted in pairs, one healthy donor with one patient per experiment. This clone occurred a few times. What this receptor recognizes is not known. No per-base quality is available; no much larger clone lies one base away. V and J are truncated by 0 bases and 4 bases respectively, leaving an intervening sequence of 9 bases. The germline V gene provides CDR1 LGHNA and CDR2 YSLEER. Spanning cysteine to phenylalanine, the CDR3 consists of 14 amino acids. Only the CDR3 DNA stays, 42 bases, in frame from base 1.

The chain couples TRBV4-3 to TRBJ2-5; no D segment can be confidently identified. This TCR came from a woman aged 18-29 years in good health. Sample: naive CD4+ T cells from blood. In light of the paper, this sample's cell subset or site label describes: true naive CD4+ T cells. The CDR3 sequence is CASSQDLNSETQYF. The nucleotide sequence is given as TGCGCCAGCAGCCAAGATCTCAACTCAGAGACCCAGTACTTC.